This T cell receptor beta chain derives from a study of cytomegalovirus exposure and HLA in healthy donors. Study results and caveats: A list of roughly 180 TCR beta chains associated with cytomegalovirus was given.

Clones were sequenced by immunoSEQ multiplex PCR, and TCRdb holds only the in-frame ones, with some missing. This sample has more than 200,000 clones, with roughly 91% found just once. With respect to this clone: Its antigen is undetermined.

The sequence derives from a woman in her twenties or thirties in good health and CMV-seronegative. The sequenced sample was PBMCs.

CDR3 in DNA: TGTGCCAGCACCAACCTACTAGTAAACACCGGGGAGCTGTTTTTT. Translated, it gives CASTNLLVNTGELFF. The genes are TRBV6-5 and TRBJ2-2; perhaps TRBD2 as D (5 bases). This CDR3 comprises 15 residues. Per germline, CDR1 MNHEY and CDR2 SVGAGI. Trimming removed 7 bases from V and 2 bases from J, with 14 bases in between.